This TCR beta chain was identified in a study of blood T cell repertoires in COVID-19. Study information: Both acute and convalescent COVID-19 samples were obtained from the United States, Italy and Spain.

The germline V gene has CDR1 LNHDA and CDR2 SQIVND (reference sequence). This CDR3 spans 15 amino acids. Trimming removed 3 bases from V and 7 bases from J, with 15 bases in between. This clone was picked up one time. Profiled with immunoSEQ multiplex PCR; TCRdb holds only in-frame clones, not every one. The data hold under 300,000 clones, with 75% to 90% observed a single time. The V and J genes are TRBV19 and TRBJ1-4; unclear D gene. This TCR was sampled from a man in his sixties who had recovered from COVID-19. The sequencing sample was made of peripheral blood. CDR3 amino acids: CASSISRNLGEKLFF. CDR3 bases: TGTGCCAGTAGTATTAGTAGAAACCTAGGTGAAAAACTGTTTTTT.